The rows below give T cell receptor beta chains drawn from one sample of a study of cytomegalovirus exposure and HLA in healthy donors. Clones were sequenced by immunoSEQ multiplex PCR, and TCRdb holds only the in-frame ones, with some missing. The data hold around 90,000 clones, with around 62% observed a single time. Material for sequencing was PBMCs. The receptors stem from a woman in her twenties or thirties in good health and CMV-seropositive. The CDR3 runs from the conserved cysteine through the conserved F or W. Each record gives: J gene, D gene, clone size, V gene, CDR3 length, CDR3 protein, CDR3 DNA. The D gene is left open where the match is weak. Size is omitted from some rows. Given values are once, few, many or a class for expanded clones.

J gene: TRBJ1-5
D gene: TRBD1
clone size: .
V gene: TRBV10-1
CDR3 length: 16
CDR3 protein: CASTSPGTGGNQPQHF
CDR3 DNA: TGCGCCAGCACCTCCCCCGGGACAGGAGGCAATCAGCCCCAGCATTTT

J gene: TRBJ1-1
D gene: .
clone size: .
V gene: TRBV7-8
CDR3 length: 13
CDR3 protein: CASSPGQNTEAFF
CDR3 DNA: TGTGCCAGCAGCCCCGGACAGAACACTGAAGCTTTCTTT

J gene: TRBJ2-5
D gene: TRBD1
clone size: .
V gene: TRBV27
CDR3 length: 15
CDR3 protein: CASSAGTGGRETQYF
CDR3 DNA: TGTGCCAGCAGCGCCGGGACAGGGGGAAGGGAGACCCAGTACTTC

J gene: TRBJ1-1
D gene: .
clone size: few
V gene: TRBV30
CDR3 length: 13
CDR3 protein: CAWSVGVNTEAFF
CDR3 DNA: TGTGCCTGGAGTGTAGGGGTTAACACTGAAGCTTTCTTT

J gene: TRBJ1-6
D gene: .
clone size: .
V gene: TRBV7-9
CDR3 length: 16
CDR3 protein: CASSFFGGGGNSPLHF
CDR3 DNA: TGTGCCAGCAGCTTCTTCGGGGGTGGTGGGAATTCACCCCTCCACTTT

J gene: TRBJ2-7
D gene: .
clone size: .
V gene: TRBV7-9
CDR3 length: 14
CDR3 protein: CSSSLADGSYEQYF
CDR3 DNA: TGTTCCAGCAGCTTAGCCGACGGGTCCTACGAGCAGTACTTC

J gene: TRBJ2-3
D gene: TRBD2
clone size: few
V gene: TRBV5-6
CDR3 length: 13
CDR3 protein: CASKRDYTDTQYF
CDR3 DNA: TGTGCCAGTAAACGGGACTACACAGATACGCAGTATTTT

J gene: TRBJ1-1
D gene: TRBD1
clone size: .
V gene: TRBV18
CDR3 length: 16
CDR3 protein: CASSPPTGVPNTEAFF
CDR3 DNA: TGTGCCAGCTCACCACCAACAGGGGTGCCGAACACTGAAGCTTTCTTT

J gene: TRBJ2-5
D gene: TRBD2
clone size: .
V gene: TRBV6-5
CDR3 length: 15
CDR3 protein: CASNRASGGPETQYF
CDR3 DNA: TGTGCCAGTAACCGGGCTAGCGGGGGGCCGGAGACCCAGTACTTC

J gene: TRBJ2-2
D gene: .
clone size: .
V gene: TRBV7-2
CDR3 length: 15
CDR3 protein: CASSLGGLNTGELFF
CDR3 DNA: TGTGCCAGCAGCTTAGGAGGGCTAAACACCGGGGAGCTGTTTTTT

J gene: TRBJ2-7
D gene: TRBD1
clone size: .
V gene: TRBV5-1
CDR3 length: 17
CDR3 protein: CASSLPGQGQWSYEQYF
CDR3 DNA: TGCGCCAGCAGCTTACCGGGACAGGGACAGTGGTCCTACGAGCAGTACTTC

J gene: TRBJ2-7
D gene: TRBD1
clone size: .
V gene: TRBV27
CDR3 length: 16
CDR3 protein: CASSHSGTGGSYEQYF
CDR3 DNA: TGTGCCAGCAGCCACTCCGGGACAGGGGGCTCCTACGAGCAGTACTTC

J gene: TRBJ1-1
D gene: .
clone size: .
V gene: TRBV28
CDR3 length: 14
CDR3 protein: CASSLQGVNTEAFF
CDR3 DNA: TGTGCCAGCAGTCTACAGGGAGTCAACACTGAAGCTTTCTTT

J gene: TRBJ2-1
D gene: TRBD1
clone size: once
V gene: TRBV7-9
CDR3 length: 15
CDR3 protein: CASSSRDRGGNEQFF
CDR3 DNA: TGTGCCAGCAGCTCCCGGGACAGGGGGGGGAATGAGCAGTTCTTC

J gene: TRBJ1-2
D gene: .
clone size: .
V gene: TRBV6-1
CDR3 length: 14
CDR3 protein: CASIEGNSNYGYTF
CDR3 DNA: TGTGCCAGCATAGAGGGTAACTCTAACTATGGCTACACCTTC

J gene: TRBJ2-7
D gene: .
clone size: .
V gene: TRBV19
CDR3 length: 13
CDR3 protein: CASSPQQGYEQYF
CDR3 DNA: TGTGCCAGTAGCCCCCAACAGGGCTACGAGCAGTACTTC

J gene: TRBJ2-7
D gene: TRBD2
clone size: .
V gene: TRBV7-9
CDR3 length: 16
CDR3 protein: CASSSGGGGPSYEQYF
CDR3 DNA: TGTGCCAGCAGCTCGGGGGGGGGTGGCCCTTCCTACGAGCAGTACTTC

J gene: TRBJ2-5
D gene: .
clone size: few
V gene: TRBV28
CDR3 length: 15
CDR3 protein: CASSPTDVYAETQYF
CDR3 DNA: TGTGCCAGCAGTCCCACTGATGTGTATGCAGAGACCCAGTACTTC

J gene: TRBJ1-5
D gene: .
clone size: .
V gene: TRBV20-1
CDR3 length: 11
CDR3 protein: CRDSRNQPQHF
CDR3 DNA: TGCAGGGACAGTAGGAATCAGCCCCAGCATTTT

J gene: TRBJ2-2
D gene: TRBD1
clone size: few
V gene: TRBV2
CDR3 length: 17
CDR3 protein: CASSQEGTGYGTGELFF
CDR3 DNA: TGTGCCAGCAGTCAAGAGGGGACAGGGTATGGCACCGGGGAGCTGTTTTTT

J gene: TRBJ1-2
D gene: .
clone size: .
V gene: TRBV27
CDR3 length: 15
CDR3 protein: CASSLSPLPNYGYPF
CDR3 DNA: TGTGCCAGCAGTTTAAGTCCCCTCCCTAACTATGGCTACCCCTTC

J gene: TRBJ1-1
D gene: TRBD1
clone size: .
V gene: TRBV5-1
CDR3 length: 14
CDR3 protein: CASSLGQGMAEAFF
CDR3 DNA: TGCGCCAGCAGCTTGGGACAGGGGATGGCTGAAGCTTTCTTT

J gene: TRBJ2-3
D gene: .
clone size: few
V gene: TRBV18
CDR3 length: 16
CDR3 protein: CASSPPSDFGTDTQYF
CDR3 DNA: TGTGCCAGCTCACCACCGTCGGACTTTGGCACAGATACGCAGTATTTT

J gene: TRBJ2-1
D gene: .
clone size: .
V gene: TRBV6-1
CDR3 length: 15
CDR3 protein: CASSEAVAGVDEQFF
CDR3 DNA: TGTGCCAGCAGTGAAGCGGTAGCAGGGGTTGATGAGCAGTTCTTC

J gene: TRBJ1-1
D gene: .
clone size: .
V gene: TRBV2
CDR3 length: 13
CDR3 protein: CASCGAMNTEAFF
CDR3 DNA: TGTGCCAGTTGCGGGGCCATGAACACTGAAGCTTTCTTT

J gene: TRBJ2-7
D gene: TRBD1
clone size: .
V gene: TRBV25-1
CDR3 length: 13
CDR3 protein: CAIFGTALYEQYF
CDR3 DNA: TGTGCCATCTTCGGGACAGCGCTTTACGAGCAGTACTTC

J gene: TRBJ1-1
D gene: .
clone size: few
V gene: TRBV5-5
CDR3 length: 15
CDR3 protein: CASNLGGPMNTEAFF
CDR3 DNA: TGTGCCAGCAACCTGGGAGGCCCAATGAACACTGAAGCTTTCTTT

J gene: TRBJ2-7
D gene: .
clone size: .
V gene: TRBV5-1
CDR3 length: 14
CDR3 protein: CASSFGRSVHEQYF
CDR3 DNA: TGCGCCAGCAGCTTCGGCAGGTCGGTGCACGAGCAGTACTTC

J gene: TRBJ1-1
D gene: TRBD1
clone size: .
V gene: TRBV12-5
CDR3 length: 15
CDR3 protein: CASGFDRAEGTEAFF
CDR3 DNA: TGTGCTAGTGGTTTCGACAGGGCTGAGGGTACTGAAGCTTTCTTT

J gene: TRBJ1-3
D gene: .
clone size: few
V gene: TRBV12-5
CDR3 length: 13
CDR3 protein: CASGRGQGNTIYF
CDR3 DNA: TGTGCTAGTGGTCGAGGACAGGGAAACACCATATATTTT

J gene: TRBJ1-2
D gene: TRBD1
clone size: .
V gene: TRBV28
CDR3 length: 16
CDR3 protein: CASSFLDRERGYGYTF
CDR3 DNA: TGTGCCAGCAGCTTCCTCGACAGGGAACGTGGCTATGGCTACACCTTC

J gene: TRBJ1-1
D gene: .
clone size: few
V gene: TRBV18
CDR3 length: 15
CDR3 protein: CASSSPQVLNTEAFF
CDR3 DNA: TGTGCCAGCTCATCTCCACAGGTTCTGAACACTGAAGCTTTCTTT

J gene: TRBJ2-7
D gene: .
clone size: few
V gene: TRBV28
CDR3 length: 15
CDR3 protein: CASSTGVVGGYEQYF
CDR3 DNA: TGTGCCAGCAGTACAGGGGTGGTCGGGGGCTACGAGCAGTACTTC

J gene: TRBJ2-7
D gene: TRBD1
clone size: .
V gene: TRBV23-1
CDR3 length: 19
CDR3 protein: CASSLSPSESRDRYYEQYF
CDR3 DNA: TGCGCCAGCAGTCTATCGCCGAGCGAAAGCCGGGACAGATATTACGAGCAGTACTTC

J gene: TRBJ1-5
D gene: .
clone size: few
V gene: TRBV10-3
CDR3 length: 14
CDR3 protein: CAIKAENSNQPQHF
CDR3 DNA: TGTGCCATCAAGGCGGAAAATAGCAATCAGCCCCAGCATTTT

J gene: TRBJ2-4
D gene: .
clone size: .
V gene: TRBV28
CDR3 length: 14
CDR3 protein: CASSPFTGKNIQYF
CDR3 DNA: TGTGCCAGCAGCCCATTTACGGGCAAAAACATTCAGTACTTC

J gene: TRBJ2-5
D gene: TRBD2
clone size: .
V gene: TRBV9
CDR3 length: 16
CDR3 protein: CASSVDQRGGQETQYF
CDR3 DNA: TGTGCCAGCAGCGTAGACCAGCGGGGGGGCCAAGAGACCCAGTACTTC

J gene: TRBJ1-2
D gene: .
clone size: .
V gene: TRBV7-8
CDR3 length: 13
CDR3 protein: CASSLERFGGYTF
CDR3 DNA: TGTGCCAGCAGCTTAGAGCGGTTTGGTGGCTACACCTTC

J gene: TRBJ2-6
D gene: TRBD1
clone size: .
V gene: TRBV5-1
CDR3 length: 15
CDR3 protein: CASSLTGGGANVLTF
CDR3 DNA: TGCGCCAGCAGCTTAACAGGGGGTGGGGCCAACGTCCTGACTTTC

J gene: TRBJ2-7
D gene: TRBD2
clone size: few
V gene: TRBV6-6
CDR3 length: 16
CDR3 protein: CASSYSPQRGGYEQYF
CDR3 DNA: TGTGCCAGCAGTTACTCGCCGCAGCGGGGGGGCTACGAGCAGTACTTC

J gene: TRBJ2-2
D gene: .
clone size: .
V gene: TRBV9
CDR3 length: 16
CDR3 protein: CASSVGGGFLAGELFF
CDR3 DNA: TGTGCCAGCAGCGTAGGAGGCGGGTTCTTGGCAGGGGAGCTGTTTTTT

J gene: TRBJ2-1
D gene: TRBD2
clone size: .
V gene: TRBV7-2
CDR3 length: 16
CDR3 protein: CASSLLLAGGQDEQFF
CDR3 DNA: TGTGCCAGCAGCTTACTTCTAGCGGGGGGGCAGGATGAGCAGTTCTTC

J gene: TRBJ2-7
D gene: .
clone size: .
V gene: TRBV5-8
CDR3 length: 15
CDR3 protein: CASSRWGVESYEQYF
CDR3 DNA: TGTGCCAGCAGCCGATGGGGGGTTGAGTCCTACGAGCAGTACTTC

J gene: TRBJ2-3
D gene: .
clone size: .
V gene: TRBV18
CDR3 length: 14
CDR3 protein: CASSHGGRSDTQYF
CDR3 DNA: TGTGCCAGCTCACACGGGGGAAGATCGGATACGCAGTATTTT

J gene: TRBJ2-5
D gene: .
clone size: .
V gene: TRBV2
CDR3 length: 12
CDR3 protein: CASRGPVETQYF
CDR3 DNA: TGTGCCAGCAGGGGCCCGGTGGAGACCCAGTACTTC

J gene: TRBJ1-3
D gene: .
clone size: .
V gene: TRBV6-1
CDR3 length: 16
CDR3 protein: CASSGADSRYGNTIYF
CDR3 DNA: TGTGCCAGCAGTGGGGCGGACAGCCGATACGGAAACACCATATATTTT

J gene: TRBJ2-7
D gene: .
clone size: .
V gene: TRBV9
CDR3 length: 13
CDR3 protein: CASGGGARGEQYF
CDR3 DNA: TGTGCCAGCGGCGGAGGGGCGAGGGGGGAGCAGTACTTC

J gene: TRBJ2-6
D gene: TRBD1
clone size: few
V gene: TRBV7-8
CDR3 length: 13
CDR3 protein: CASSLQRGHVLTF
CDR3 DNA: TGTGCCAGCAGCTTACAGAGGGGGCACGTCCTGACTTTC

J gene: TRBJ2-5
D gene: TRBD2
clone size: .
V gene: TRBV27
CDR3 length: 16
CDR3 protein: CASSLSTSGGEETQYF
CDR3 DNA: TGTGCCAGCAGTTTATCTACTAGCGGGGGGGAAGAGACCCAGTACTTC

J gene: TRBJ1-5
D gene: .
clone size: .
V gene: TRBV11-2
CDR3 length: 15
CDR3 protein: CASYIRGLVNQPQHF
CDR3 DNA: TGTGCCAGTTATATACGGGGGTTAGTTAATCAGCCCCAGCATTTT

J gene: TRBJ2-7
D gene: .
clone size: .
V gene: TRBV5-5
CDR3 length: 12
CDR3 protein: CASSLNRVEQYF
CDR3 DNA: TGTGCCAGCAGCCTGAACAGGGTCGAGCAGTACTTC

J gene: TRBJ2-7
D gene: TRBD2
clone size: few
V gene: TRBV6-5
CDR3 length: 15
CDR3 protein: CASSILPGGDYEQYF
CDR3 DNA: TGTGCCAGCAGTATCCTCCCCGGGGGGGACTACGAGCAGTACTTC

J gene: TRBJ2-7
D gene: TRBD2
clone size: .
V gene: TRBV7-2
CDR3 length: 13
CDR3 protein: CASAKTGGGEQYF
CDR3 DNA: TGTGCCAGCGCTAAAACGGGAGGGGGCGAGCAGTACTTC

J gene: TRBJ2-3
D gene: .
clone size: .
V gene: TRBV18
CDR3 length: 14
CDR3 protein: CASSGLPSTDTQYF
CDR3 DNA: TGTGCCAGCTCGGGACTGCCGAGCACAGATACGCAGTATTTT

J gene: TRBJ2-5
D gene: .
clone size: .
V gene: TRBV27
CDR3 length: 14
CDR3 protein: CASSLSSRGETQYF
CDR3 DNA: TGTGCCAGCAGTTTATCGTCGAGGGGGGAGACCCAGTACTTC

J gene: TRBJ2-3
D gene: TRBD2
clone size: .
V gene: TRBV25-1
CDR3 length: 14
CDR3 protein: CASSVAGGTDTQYF
CDR3 DNA: TGTGCCAGCAGTGTAGCGGGGGGCACAGATACGCAGTATTTT